A selection of T cell receptor beta chains follows, all from one sample in a study of T cell changes during pregnancy in multiple sclerosis. TCRdb's copy holds only in-frame clones and misses some; the assay was immunoSEQ multiplex PCR. This sample carries about 70,000 clones, roughly 94% of them seen once, and the ten largest clones take about 0.5%. Source: peripheral blood, taken in the third trimester of pregnancy. The receptors shown here come from a female donor with multiple sclerosis, enrolled in a pregnancy study. Both conserved end residues are part of each CDR3. D genes are given only for firm matches. Size is stated for part of the rows, as once, few or many counts, or as a class when the clone is expanded.

D | J | size | V | DNA | CDR3
- | TRBJ1-4 | once | TRBV18 | TGTGCCAGCTCTGGACAGTTATCTAATGAAAAACTGTTTTTT | CASSGQLSNEKLFF
TRBD2 | TRBJ2-1 | - | TRBV5-4 | TGTGCCAGCAGCTTGCTGACTAGCGGGGCTCGTGAGCAGTTCTTC | CASSLLTSGAREQFF
- | TRBJ1-3 | - | TRBV7-2 | TGTGCCAGCAGCTTAGGGACGGGGGTCTCTGGAAACACCATATATTTT | CASSLGTGVSGNTIYF
- | TRBJ2-5 | - | TRBV27 | TGTGCCAGCAGTTTATCAGGTGGACAGCAAGAGACCCAGTACTTC | CASSLSGGQQETQYF
TRBD2 | TRBJ2-3 | - | TRBV14 | TGTGCCAGCAGCCAACTAGCGGGGCTTAGCACAGATACGCAGTATTTT | CASSQLAGLSTDTQYF
- | TRBJ1-5 | - | TRBV5-4 | TGTGCCAGCAGCTTGCCAGGGAGGAATCAGCCCCAGCATTTT | CASSLPGRNQPQHF
TRBD2 | TRBJ2-1 | - | TRBV29-1 | TGCAGCGTCGCCGGGACTAGCTATCCCAATGAGCAGTTCTTC | CSVAGTSYPNEQFF
TRBD1 | TRBJ1-3 | - | TRBV2 | TGTGCCAGCAGACAGGGGCCCGACAGTGGAAACACCATATATTTT | CASRQGPDSGNTIYF
- | TRBJ1-5 | - | TRBV6-1 | TGTGCCAGCAGAGAGGGCCTCCTGGGTCAGCCCCAGCATTTT | CASREGLLGQPQHF
- | TRBJ1-4 | - | TRBV6-1 | TGTGCCAGCAGTGAGCAGGGAAGGGGTGAAAAACTGTTTTTT | CASSEQGRGEKLFF
- | TRBJ1-1 | - | TRBV9 | TGTGCCAGCAGCGTAGGGGGGCGGGGGACTGAAGCTTTCTTT | CASSVGGRGTEAFF
- | TRBJ1-2 | - | TRBV7-2 | TGTGCCAGCAGCTTACGACTACAGGGAATCTATGGCTACACCTTC | CASSLRLQGIYGYTF
- | TRBJ2-7 | - | TRBV7-2 | TGTGCCAGCAGCTTACTCTTTTACGGACGTCTAGCCAACTACGAGCAGTACTTC | CASSLLFYGRLANYEQYF
- | TRBJ1-2 | - | TRBV2 | TGTGCCAGCAGTGAATCTCGGGGGGGGGTCTATGGCTACACCTTC | CASSESRGGVYGYTF
- | TRBJ1-2 | - | TRBV4-3 | TGCGCCAGCAGCCAAGATAATCAGGGCTTTGGAGGCTACACCTTC | CASSQDNQGFGGYTF
- | TRBJ2-5 | - | TRBV9 | TGTGCCAGCAGCGTAGGGGACTTCCCGCAGAACTTC | CASSVGDFPQNF
TRBD1 | TRBJ2-7 | - | TRBV5-1 | TGCGCCAGCAGCACCACCGGGACAGGGAATGAGCAGTACTTC | CASSTTGTGNEQYF
TRBD1 | TRBJ1-5 | - | TRBV5-6 | TGTGCCAGCAGCTTAGGGACAGGGGGCGGTTATCAGCCCCAGCATTTT | CASSLGTGGGYQPQHF
TRBD2 | TRBJ2-1 | - | TRBV30 | TGTGCCTGGAGTTCCGGGGGGAGCAATGAGCAGTTCTTC | CAWSSGGSNEQFF
- | TRBJ1-1 | once | TRBV5-6 | TGTGCCAGCAGCTTGGTGCCAGGGCTGGGGGGCACTGAAGCTTTCTTT | CASSLVPGLGGTEAFF
TRBD2 | TRBJ2-2 | - | TRBV5-4 | TGTGCCAGCAGCCGGACTAGCGGGGGGGCGAACACCGGGGAGCTGTTTTTT | CASSRTSGGANTGELFF
- | TRBJ2-1 | - | TRBV6-6 | TGTGCCAGCAGTTACTATTCGGGTCAGGGGTCGAATGAGCAGTTCTTC | CASSYYSGQGSNEQFF
TRBD2 | TRBJ2-3 | - | TRBV6-4 | TGTGCCAGCAGTGACAGCGGGGGGGCGGATACGCAGTATTTT | CASSDSGGADTQYF
TRBD1 | TRBJ2-7 | - | TRBV14 | TGTGCCAGCAGCCGACAGGGTTACGAGCAGTACTTC | CASSRQGYEQYF